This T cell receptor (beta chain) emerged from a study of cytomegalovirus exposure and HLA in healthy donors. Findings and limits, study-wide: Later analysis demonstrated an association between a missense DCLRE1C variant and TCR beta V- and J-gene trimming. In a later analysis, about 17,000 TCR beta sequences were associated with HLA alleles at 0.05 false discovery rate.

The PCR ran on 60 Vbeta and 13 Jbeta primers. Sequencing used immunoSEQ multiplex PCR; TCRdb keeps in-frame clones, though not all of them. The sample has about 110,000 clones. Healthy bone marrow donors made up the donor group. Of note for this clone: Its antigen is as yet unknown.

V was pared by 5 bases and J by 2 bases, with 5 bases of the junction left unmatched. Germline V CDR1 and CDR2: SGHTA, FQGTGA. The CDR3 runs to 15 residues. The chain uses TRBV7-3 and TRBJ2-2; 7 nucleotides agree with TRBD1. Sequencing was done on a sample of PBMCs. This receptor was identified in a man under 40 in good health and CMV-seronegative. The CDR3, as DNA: TGTGCCAGCAGCCGGGACAGAGACAACACCGGGGAGCTGTTTTTT. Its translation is CASSRDRDNTGELFF. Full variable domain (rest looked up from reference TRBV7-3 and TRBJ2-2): GAGVSQTPSNKVTEKGKYVELRCDPISGHTALYWYRQSLGQGPEFLIYFQGTGAADDSGLPNDRFFAVRPEGSVSTLKIQRTERGDSAVYLCASSRDRDNTGELFFGEGSRLTVL.